These T cell receptor beta chains were read from a single sample in a study of shared clonotypes between healthy human individuals. Clones were sequenced by immunoSEQ multiplex PCR, and TCRdb holds only the in-frame ones, with some missing. The repertoire has some 2,500,000 clones, roughly 93% of them found once; the top ten carry approximately 0.35%. The sample comprised naive CD4+ T cells from PBMCs. The receptors here all came from a young man in good health. Some clones in this sample may be carry-over from other donors' samples. Each CDR3 is given with its conserved first and last residue. A D gene is named only where the DNA matches it firmly. The size field is filled for only some rows; it gives once, few, many or a size class.

TRBJ1-2 TRBV6-1 TRBD1 . CASSAGQGGGYTF TGTGCCAGCAGTGCGGGACAGGGTGGTGGCTACACCTTC
TRBJ2-2 TRBV7-9 . . CASSLGPRVVNTGELFF TGTGCCAGCAGCTTAGGTCCGCGAGTAGTGAACACCGGGGAGCTGTTTTTT
TRBJ2-7 TRBV4-3 . . CASSHKPGPRLEQYF TGCGCCAGCAGCCACAAACCGGGACCCCGGTTGGAGCAGTACTTC
TRBJ1-5 TRBV9 TRBD1 once CASSPGQADYQPQHF TGTGCCAGCAGCCCCGGACAGGCCGATTATCAGCCCCAGCATTTT
TRBJ2-7 TRBV9 TRBD2 . CASSATPRGASGSIDEQYF TGTGCCAGCAGCGCGACCCCGAGGGGAGCTAGCGGGAGTATTGACGAGCAGTACTTC
TRBJ2-6 TRBV6-1 . . CASRGSPGANVLTF TGTGCCAGCAGGGGTAGCCCTGGGGCCAACGTCCTGACTTTC
TRBJ1-3 TRBV15 . . CATSGGQPSGNTIYF TGTGCCACCAGCGGAGGACAGCCTTCTGGAAACACCATATATTTT
TRBJ2-5 TRBV27 TRBD2 . CASSSGLAGGPREETQYF TGTGCCAGCAGTTCCGGACTAGCGGGAGGCCCTAGGGAGGAGACCCAGTACTTC
TRBJ2-1 TRBV4-3 . . CASSSSRGLYNEQFF TGCGCCAGCAGCTCCTCACGGGGGCTATACAATGAGCAGTTCTTC
TRBJ2-1 TRBV28 . . CASGTSYNEQFF TGTGCCAGCGGGACAAGCTACAATGAGCAGTTCTTC
TRBJ2-7 TRBV28 . . CASSPPGRIEQYF TGTGCCAGCAGTCCCCCGGGGCGAATCGAGCAGTACTTC
TRBJ1-5 TRBV27 TRBD1 . CATGDRGGQPQHF TGTGCCACCGGCGACAGGGGGGGTCAGCCCCAGCATTTT
TRBJ2-7 TRBV18 . . CASSASSYEQYF TGTGCCAGCTCAGCCAGCTCCTACGAGCAGTACTTC
TRBJ2-1 TRBV5-4 TRBD2 . CASSFPGAGGRREQFF TGTGCCAGCAGCTTTCCCGGTGCGGGAGGGCGTCGTGAGCAGTTCTTC
TRBJ1-3 TRBV7-9 . . CASSQSKRTSRTSGNTIYF TGTGCCAGCAGCCAGAGCAAAAGAACCTCCAGGACCTCTGGAAACACCATATATTTT
TRBJ2-1 TRBV27 TRBD2 . CASSLIAGGFYNEQFF TGTGCCAGCAGTCTAATAGCGGGAGGATTCTACAATGAGCAGTTCTTC
TRBJ1-6 TRBV6-5 . . CASRKPGSRNSPLHF TGTGCCAGCAGAAAGCCGGGGTCGAGAAATTCACCCCTCCACTTT
TRBJ2-6 TRBV5-1 . . CASSLGGGLPSGANVLTF TGCGCCAGCAGCTTGGGAGGGGGGCTCCCATCTGGGGCCAACGTCCTGACTTTC
TRBJ1-3 TRBV30 . . CACQQSGNTIYF TGTGCCTGCCAGCAGTCTGGAAACACCATATATTTT
TRBJ2-7 TRBV2 . . CASHRGGGEYF TGTGCCAGCCACAGAGGGGGAGGCGAGTACTTC
TRBJ1-3 TRBV7-2 . . CASSVPTVTGNTIYF TGTGCCAGCAGCGTCCCGACCGTGACTGGAAACACCATATATTTT
TRBJ2-1 TRBV20-1 . . CSARTREQFF TGCAGTGCTAGAACGCGTGAGCAGTTCTTC
TRBJ1-2 TRBV7-2 . . CASSLAGGLTRYTF TGTGCCAGCAGCTTAGCGGGGGGGTTGACTCGCTACACCTTC
TRBJ2-7 TRBV5-1 . . CASSQPGRLNHEQYF TGCGCCAGCAGCCAACCGGGACGGCTAAACCACGAGCAGTACTTC
TRBJ2-7 TRBV29-1 TRBD1 . CSVEGPGQGLYEQYF TGCAGCGTTGAAGGCCCGGGACAGGGGCTTTACGAGCAGTACTTC
TRBJ2-7 TRBV28 . . CASSLTARYEQYF TGTGCCAGCAGTTTAACAGCCCGCTACGAGCAGTACTTC
TRBJ1-6 TRBV7-9 TRBD1 . CASSFAGTGYNSPLHF TGTGCCAGCAGCTTTGCCGGGACAGGTTATAATTCACCCCTCCACTTT
TRBJ2-3 TRBV28 TRBD2 . CASTEAGLATDTQYF TGTGCCAGCACCGAGGCGGGACTAGCAACAGATACGCAGTATTTT
TRBJ1-1 TRBV2 . . CASSVSRGDYNTEAFF TGTGCCAGCAGCGTATCCAGAGGGGACTATAACACTGAAGCTTTCTTT
TRBJ2-2 TRBV4-3 . . CASSQGTASNTGELFF TGCGCCAGCAGCCAAGGGACCGCCTCGAACACCGGGGAGCTGTTTTTT
TRBJ2-1 TRBV5-1 . . CASSPIPRGGGYDEQFF TGCGCCAGCAGCCCGATCCCGAGGGGAGGGGGTTACGATGAGCAGTTCTTC
TRBJ2-2 TRBV6-4 TRBD1 . CASSIRTGSPGELFF TGTGCCAGCAGCATCCGGACAGGGTCTCCCGGGGAGCTGTTTTTT
TRBJ2-7 TRBV4-3 TRBD1 . CASSQDSWTGYSYEQYF TGCGCCAGCAGCCAAGATTCCTGGACAGGATACTCCTACGAGCAGTACTTC
TRBJ2-5 TRBV25-1 . . CASTPIRTPRETQYF TGTGCCAGCACCCCCATCCGGACGCCGCGAGAGACCCAGTACTTC
TRBJ2-7 TRBV4-1 TRBD1 . CASSQVAQGRYEQYF TGCGCCAGCAGCCAGGTCGCACAGGGGCGGTACGAGCAGTACTTC
TRBJ2-3 TRBV5-1 . . CASSPLWASTDTQYF TGCGCCAGCAGCCCCCTGTGGGCTAGCACAGATACGCAGTATTTT
TRBJ1-1 TRBV7-8 . once CASSLGFGRGPEAFF TGTGCCAGCAGCTTAGGGTTCGGACGGGGTCCTGAAGCTTTCTTT
TRBJ2-7 TRBV11-3 . . CASSLGQSSYEQYF TGTGCCAGCAGCTTAGGACAGAGCTCCTACGAGCAGTACTTC
TRBJ2-4 TRBV10-3 . . CAHGRLLAKNIQYF TGTGCACATGGTCGATTGCTAGCCAAAAACATTCAGTACTTC
TRBJ2-1 TRBV9 . . CASSVDLSYNEQFF TGTGCCAGCAGCGTAGACCTCTCCTACAATGAGCAGTTCTTC
TRBJ2-2 TRBV18 TRBD1 . CASSPTGGLGELFF TGTGCCAGCTCACCGACAGGGGGCCTCGGGGAGCTGTTTTTT
TRBJ2-1 TRBV18 TRBD2 . CASSAMGLSYEQFF TGTGCCAGCTCCGCCATGGGACTAAGCTATGAGCAGTTCTTC
TRBJ1-1 TRBV6-5 . . CASSPGQYTEAFF TGTGCCAGCAGTCCCGGACAGTACACTGAAGCTTTCTTT
TRBJ1-1 TRBV18 . . CASSPPQYKGPNTEAFF TGTGCCAGCTCACCACCACAGTATAAGGGCCCGAACACTGAAGCTTTCTTT
TRBJ1-1 TRBV5-6 . once CASGYKKGTEAFF TGTGCCAGCGGGTACAAGAAGGGCACTGAAGCTTTCTTT
TRBJ2-1 TRBV4-1 . . CASSQRDSAYNEQFF TGCGCCAGCAGCCAGAGGGACTCGGCGTACAATGAGCAGTTCTTC
TRBJ2-1 TRBV4-1 . . CASGGHDNEQFF TGCGCCAGCGGGGGGCACGACAATGAGCAGTTCTTC
TRBJ2-7 TRBV19 . . CASSITEGRAYEQYF TGTGCCAGTAGTATAACGGAGGGTCGGGCCTACGAGCAGTACTTC